This T cell receptor (beta chain) is drawn from a study of radiotherapy plus CTLA-4 blockade in lung cancer. The table came from immunoSEQ multiplex PCR; TCRdb's copy has only in-frame clones and leaves some out. The table has more than 40,000 clones, approximately 90% seen once. The CDR3 loop spans 15 amino acids. The V gene's germline CDR1 is MNHEY and CDR2 SMNVEV (reference sequence). Trimming removed 2 bases at V and 10 bases at J, with 18 bases between. The TCR sequence derives from a human donor with non-small cell lung cancer whose response to radiotherapy plus ipilimumab could not be evaluated. Sample: peripheral blood, taken from a patient treated with radiotherapy plus ipilimumab. This chain uses TRBV27 with TRBJ2-1; maybe TRBD2 (6 bases). The CDR3 DNA reads as TGTGCCAGCAGTTTAACCGCTGGCTCTAGCGCCGAGCAGTTCTTC. Its translation is CASSLTAGSSAEQFF.